This is a list of T cell receptor beta chains from one sample in a study of T-cell reconstitution after alpha-beta-depleted transplantation in children. TCRdb itself ran the PCR reads through MiXCR, one entry per CDR3 protein. The sample has around 300,000 distinct CDR3 sequences; over 9% are singletons. The source material was PBMCs, sampled before TCRalphabeta/CD19-depleted stem cell transplant. Source of these receptors: a boy under two years old with acute myeloid leukemia, due to receive a stem cell transplant. Each CDR3 is given with its conserved first and last residue. The D gene is left open where the match is weak. Size values are once, few and many counts, or a class for expanded clones, and some rows have none.

V	D	J	size	CDR3	DNA
TRBV14	NA	TRBJ2-7	many	CASSPTGPPYEQYF	TGTGCCAGCAGCCCAACAGGTCCCCCCTACGAGCAGTACTTC
TRBV5-1	TRBD2	TRBJ2-3	many	CASSLVVREGPDTQYF	TGCGCCAGCAGCTTGGTAGTACGGGAGGGCCCCGATACGCAGTATTTT
TRBV9	NA	TRBJ2-1	NA	CASSPHDNEQFF	TGTGCCAGCAGCCCCCATGACAATGAGCAGTTCTTC
TRBV4-2	TRBD2	TRBJ2-7	many	CASSPGGSGTHEQYF	TGTGCCAGCAGCCCCGGGGGTAGCGGGACCCACGAGCAGTACTTC
TRBV15	NA	TRBJ1-4	many	CATSRDGRDEKLFF	TGTGCCACCAGCAGAGATGGAAGGGACGAAAAACTGTTTTTT
TRBV5-6	NA	TRBJ2-7	many	CASSLGYFYEQYF	TGTGCCAGCAGCTTGGGGTACTTCTACGAGCAGTACTTC
TRBV12-3/TRBV12-4	TRBD1	TRBJ2-7	many	CASSSGTGKRTTIRYF	TGTGCCAGCAGTTCCGGGACAGGGAAACGAACCACTATCCGGTACTTC
TRBV7-2	TRBD1	TRBJ2-7	NA	CASSFPTGQEQYF	TGTGCCAGCAGCTTCCCGACAGGGCAAGAGCAGTACTTC
TRBV18	TRBD1	TRBJ2-2	many	CASSPRTGGTGELFF	TGTGCCAGCTCACCTAGGACAGGAGGAACCGGGGAGCTGTTTTTT
TRBV6-1	NA	TRBJ2-2	few	CASSTEGTGELFF	TGTGCCAGCAGCACCGAGGGGACCGGGGAGCTGTTTTTT
TRBV5-1	TRBD1	TRBJ2-2	many	CASSLRPGTVGSGELFF	TGCGCCAGCAGCTTACGTCCCGGGACAGTCGGTTCCGGGGAGCTGTTTTTT
TRBV7-2	TRBD1	TRBJ2-1	many	CASSSRAGQGANEQFF	TGTGCCAGCAGCTCACGGGCGGGACAGGGGGCTAATGAGCAGTTCTTC
TRBV29-1	NA	TRBJ1-1	many	CSVRTVLKDEAFF	TGCAGCGTTAGGACAGTCCTAAAAGATGAAGCTTTCTTT
TRBV11-2	TRBD2	TRBJ2-1	NA	CASSGFLAGAYNEQFF	TGTGCCAGCAGCGGCTTTCTAGCGGGAGCCTACAATGAGCAGTTCTTC
TRBV5-1	NA	TRBJ2-5	many	CASSWNVQGTQETQYF	TGCGCCAGCAGCTGGAACGTCCAGGGAACCCAAGAGACCCAGTACTTC
TRBV7-9	NA	TRBJ2-7	many	CASSLARGAEQYF	TGTGCCAGCAGCTTAGCCCGCGGTGCCGAGCAGTACTTC
TRBV27	TRBD1	TRBJ2-1	few	CASSLGQGEPYNEQFF	TGTGCCAGCAGTCTCGGACAGGGGGAACCCTACAATGAGCAGTTCTTC
TRBV7-9	TRBD2	TRBJ2-1	few	CASSSPGLAGGYNEQFF	TGTGCCAGCAGCTCGCCGGGACTAGCGGGAGGGTACAATGAGCAGTTCTTC
TRBV7-9	NA	TRBJ2-5	many	CASSYDMVETQYF	TGTGCCAGCAGCTACGACATGGTGGAGACCCAGTACTTC
TRBV7-2	NA	TRBJ2-7	few	CASTGPAVSYEQYF	TGTGCCAGCACCGGCCCAGCGGTCTCCTACGAGCAGTACTTC
TRBV7-2	NA	TRBJ2-6	NA	CASSLSMMDRANVLTF	TGTGCCAGCAGCTTAAGTATGATGGATCGAGCCAACGTCCTGACTTTC
TRBV10-2	TRBD2	TRBJ2-7	many	CASSESEAGVSYEQYF	TGCGCCAGCAGTGAGTCGGAAGCGGGAGTTTCCTACGAGCAGTACTTC
TRBV5-1	TRBD1	TRBJ1-1	many	CASSRGQGNTEAFF	TGCGCCAGCAGCCGGGGACAGGGAAACACTGAAGCTTTCTTT
TRBV28	NA	TRBJ2-5	many	CASSLYVSRETQYF	TGTGCCAGCAGTTTATACGTTTCCAGGGAGACCCAGTACTTC
TRBV28	TRBD2	TRBJ2-7	many	CASSSGLGLAGAYEQYF	TGTGCCAGCAGTTCGGGCCTCGGACTAGCGGGAGCCTACGAGCAGTACTTC
TRBV11-2	TRBD2	TRBJ2-5	few	CASSILAGGYQETQYF	TGTGCCAGCAGCATTCTAGCGGGAGGGTACCAAGAGACCCAGTACTTC
TRBV12-3/TRBV12-4	TRBD1	TRBJ2-5	many	CASSVTGTGGETQYF	TGTGCCAGCAGTGTAACCGGGACAGGGGGAGAGACCCAGTACTTC
TRBV6-6	NA	TRBJ1-2	few	CASTQRGWYGYTF	TGTGCCAGCACCCAGAGGGGTTGGTATGGCTACACCTTC
TRBV12-3/TRBV12-4	NA	TRBJ1-1	few	CASSLSWNTEAFF	TGTGCCAGCAGTTTGAGTTGGAACACTGAAGCTTTCTTT
TRBV7-6	TRBD1	TRBJ2-2	few	CASREGQANTGELFF	TGTGCCAGCAGGGAGGGACAGGCGAACACCGGGGAGCTGTTTTTT
TRBV6-5	NA	TRBJ1-5	many	CASTLRGRDAQPQHF	TGTGCCAGCACTCTGAGGGGCAGGGATGCTCAGCCCCAGCATTTT
TRBV7-2	NA	TRBJ1-2	many	CASSLANNGYYGYTF	TGTGCCAGCAGCTTAGCGAACAACGGATACTATGGCTACACCTTC
TRBV7-6	TRBD2	TRBJ2-1	NA	CASSSRTSGSYNEQFF	TGTGCCAGCAGCTCTCGGACTAGCGGCTCCTACAATGAGCAGTTCTTC
TRBV6-1	TRBD2	TRBJ2-3	many	CASSEARTRRSTDTQYF	TGTGCCAGCAGTGAAGCGCGGACTAGACGTAGCACAGATACGCAGTATTTT
TRBV23-1	NA	TRBJ1-6	many	CASSQCRGESSYNSPLHF	TGCGCCAGCAGTCAATGCCGCGGGGAGAGCTCCTATAATTCACCCCTCCACTTT
TRBV12-3/TRBV12-4	TRBD2	TRBJ2-2	many	CASSLGLVLAGRRAPNTGELFF	TGTGCCAGCAGTTTAGGATTGGTACTAGCGGGTAGACGGGCCCCGAACACCGGGGAGCTGTTTTTT
TRBV29-1	TRBD2	TRBJ2-4	many	CSVDLAGKNIQYF	TGCAGCGTTGATCTAGCGGGAAAAAACATTCAGTACTTC
TRBV15	TRBD1	TRBJ1-5	many	CATSGDRGGNQPQHF	TGTGCCACCAGCGGCGACAGGGGAGGGAATCAGCCCCAGCATTTT
TRBV5-5	NA	TRBJ1-1	NA	CASSFGVGSAEAFF	TGTGCCAGCAGCTTCGGCGTCGGTAGCGCTGAAGCTTTCTTT
TRBV6-5	NA	TRBJ1-2	NA	CASSYGGRAGYGYTF	TGTGCCAGCAGTTACGGGGGTAGGGCGGGCTATGGCTACACCTTC
TRBV28	NA	TRBJ1-4	many	CASSSLNFGANEKLFF	TGTGCCAGCAGTTCCCTAAACTTCGGGGCTAATGAAAAACTGTTTTTT
TRBV28	NA	TRBJ2-4	many	CASRVVSGHPGENIQYF	TGTGCCAGCAGGGTTGTCTCGGGACACCCGGGGGAAAACATTCAGTACTTC
TRBV12-3/TRBV12-4	NA	TRBJ2-7	many	CASSFSYEQYF	TGTGCCAGCAGTTTTTCCTACGAGCAGTACTTC
TRBV7-2	TRBD1	TRBJ1-1	medium-sized	CASSLSGGTEAFF	TGTGCCAGCAGCTTGTCAGGGGGCACTGAAGCTTTCTTT
TRBV7-3	TRBD2	TRBJ2-7	many	CASSPSGRGEQYF	TGTGCCAGCAGCCCTAGCGGGAGAGGCGAGCAGTACTTC
TRBV20-1	TRBD2	TRBJ2-7	many	CSVPRVDGRSSYEQYF	TGCAGTGTCCCTAGGGTGGACGGGAGGTCTTCCTACGAGCAGTACTTC
TRBV28	TRBD1	TRBJ1-2	many	CASSLQPGQNAETF	TGTGCCAGCAGTTTACAGCCGGGACAGAATGCTGAGACCTTC
TRBV25-1	TRBD1	TRBJ1-5	many	CASRSTGNNQPQHF	TGTGCCAGCAGATCGACAGGGAATAATCAGCCCCAGCATTTT
TRBV5-1	NA	TRBJ2-5	many	CASSYNSGQETQYF	TGCGCCAGCAGCTACAACAGCGGGCAAGAGACCCAGTACTTC